These T cell receptor beta chains were read from a single sample in a study of cytomegalovirus exposure and HLA in healthy donors. Libraries were prepared by immunoSEQ multiplex PCR; TCRdb keeps only in-frame clonotypes and omits some of them. The sample holds a few hundred thousand clones, roughly 89% seen once. The specimen was PBMCs. All receptors come from a woman between 18 and 29 years old in good health and CMV-seronegative. CDR3s include the opening cysteine and the closing phenylalanine or tryptophan. Fields, in order: V gene, D gene, J gene, clone size, CDR3 protein, CDR3 DNA. A D gene is named only where the DNA matches it firmly. Size is omitted from some rows. Given values are once, few, many or a class for expanded clones.

>TRBV19|TRBD1|TRBJ1-6|-
CATSSSGQGIYNSPLHF
TGTGCCACCTCTTCTTCGGGACAGGGAATTTATAATTCACCCCTCCACTTT
>TRBV29-1|TRBD2|TRBJ2-1|-
CSVRTSGGAYNEQFF
TGCAGCGTCCGGACTAGCGGGGGGGCCTACAATGAGCAGTTCTTC
>TRBV4-3|TRBD1|TRBJ1-4|-
CASSQGTGVGEKLFF
TGCGCCAGCAGCCAAGGGACAGGGGTAGGTGAAAAACTGTTTTTT
>TRBV6-6|TRBD1|TRBJ1-1|-
CASSYSLDRVVFF
TGTGCCAGCAGTTACTCCCTGGACAGGGTGGTTTTCTTT
>TRBV29-1|-|TRBJ1-2|few
CSVESGAYGYTF
TGCAGCGTTGAGTCAGGGGCCTATGGCTACACCTTC
>TRBV6-1|TRBD1|TRBJ1-2|-
CASSEEIPDRGLSYYGYTF
TGTGCCAGCAGTGAAGAAATTCCCGACAGGGGGCTCAGCTACTATGGCTACACCTTC
>TRBV4-1|-|TRBJ1-4|-
CASSPLGEEFNEKLFF
TGCGCCAGCAGCCCCCTTGGAGAAGAGTTTAATGAAAAACTGTTTTTT
>TRBV29-1|-|TRBJ1-1|-
CSAYRESNTEAFF
TGCAGCGCTTACAGGGAATCGAACACTGAAGCTTTCTTT
>TRBV7-8|TRBD2|TRBJ2-7|-
CASSQEAGATSYEQYF
TGTGCCAGCAGCCAAGAAGCGGGGGCCACCTCCTACGAGCAGTACTTC
>TRBV4-3|TRBD1|TRBJ1-2|once
CASSQDADRVWYGYTF
TGCGCCAGCAGCCAAGATGCCGACAGGGTATGGTATGGCTACACCTTC
>TRBV9|TRBD2|TRBJ2-7|-
CASTPGLASYEQYF
TGTGCCAGCACCCCGGGACTAGCATCCTACGAGCAGTACTTC
>TRBV2|-|TRBJ2-2|-
CASSEEMPGNTGELFF
TGTGCCAGCAGTGAAGAGATGCCGGGGAACACCGGGGAGCTGTTTTTT
>TRBV27|-|TRBJ1-2|-
CASSLSGAYGYTF
TGTGCCAGCAGTTTATCGGGAGCCTATGGCTACACCTTC
>TRBV6-1|-|TRBJ1-2|-
CASSEGVVIAGYTF
TGTGCCAGCAGTGAGGGAGTGGTGATCGCGGGCTACACCTTC
>TRBV4-3|-|TRBJ2-3|once
CASSQGRVLNTDTQYF
TGCGCCAGCAGCCAAGGCCGGGTCCTCAACACAGATACGCAGTATTTT
>TRBV7-6|TRBD2|TRBJ2-3|-
CASSLGPASGGPTDTQYF
TGTGCCAGCAGCTTAGGACCGGCTAGCGGGGGCCCCACAGATACGCAGTATTTT
>TRBV4-3|-|TRBJ1-4|-
CASSLEEGRGGKLFF
TGCGCCAGCAGCCTGGAGGAGGGGCGGGGGGGAAAACTGTTTTTT
>TRBV20-1|-|TRBJ1-1|-
CSACANTEAFF
TGCAGTGCTTGCGCGAACACTGAAGCTTTCTTT
>TRBV29-1|TRBD1|TRBJ2-1|-
CSVDSGQGTYNEQFF
TGCAGCGTTGATTCCGGACAGGGGACCTACAATGAGCAGTTCTTC
>TRBV28|TRBD1|TRBJ1-5|once
CASSSTRDSSSSNQPQHF
TGTGCCAGCAGTTCGACCCGGGACAGTTCTTCTAGCAATCAGCCCCAGCATTTT
>TRBV11-2|TRBD2|TRBJ2-1|-
CASSLELAGYNEQFF
TGTGCCAGCAGCTTAGAACTAGCGGGTTACAATGAGCAGTTCTTC
>TRBV6-6|TRBD1|TRBJ2-7|-
CAIAGTGGPYEQYF
TGTGCCATCGCCGGGACAGGGGGCCCCTACGAGCAGTACTTC
>TRBV7-6|-|TRBJ1-1|-
CASSLGREQITEAFF
TGTGCCAGCAGCTTAGGGCGGGAGCAGATCACTGAAGCTTTCTTT
>TRBV7-9|-|TRBJ2-7|-
CASSLAGAAYEQYF
TGTGCCAGCAGCTTAGCAGGGGCGGCCTACGAGCAGTACTTC
>TRBV9|TRBD2|TRBJ2-1|-
CASSPRPWRGGQDEQFF
TGTGCCAGCAGCCCCCGTCCCTGGCGGGGGGGCCAGGATGAGCAGTTCTTC
>TRBV28|TRBD1|TRBJ1-5|-
CASSPRRPQGGGSNQPQHF
TGTGCCAGCAGTCCCCGCCGGCCACAGGGGGGAGGGAGCAATCAGCCCCAGCATTTT
>TRBV18|-|TRBJ2-5|-
CASSPRLTEETQYF
TGTGCCAGCTCACCACGTCTTACGGAAGAGACCCAGTACTTC
>TRBV7-9|TRBD1|TRBJ2-7|-
CASSSTGNSYEQYF
TGTGCCAGCAGCTCGACAGGGAACTCCTACGAGCAGTACTTC
>TRBV27|TRBD1|TRBJ1-4|-
CASSRQGSNEKLFF
TGTGCCAGCAGCCGACAGGGCTCTAATGAAAAACTGTTTTTT
>TRBV5-1|TRBD1|TRBJ2-7|-
CASSPSGQVYEQYF
TGCGCCAGCAGCCCGAGTGGACAGGTCTACGAGCAGTACTTC
>TRBV4-1|TRBD2|TRBJ2-3|-
CASSQGPASGLTDTQYF
TGCGCCAGCAGCCAAGGCCCCGCTAGCGGACTCACAGATACGCAGTATTTT
>TRBV6-5|-|TRBJ1-1|-
CASSYSEVNTEAFF
TGTGCCAGCAGTTATTCAGAGGTGAACACTGAAGCTTTCTTT
>TRBV5-1|-|TRBJ1-4|-
CASSLGQTSYEKLFF
TGCGCCAGCAGCTTGGGACAAACTAGCTATGAAAAACTGTTTTTT
>TRBV6-4|TRBD1|TRBJ1-6|-
CASSDTGQGSNSPLHF
TGTGCCAGCAGTGACACAGGACAGGGGAGCAATTCACCCCTCCACTTT
>TRBV28|-|TRBJ1-5|-
CASSTRKQVPYSNQPQHF
TGTGCCAGCAGTACAAGAAAACAGGTTCCCTATAGCAATCAGCCCCAGCATTTT
>TRBV2|-|TRBJ1-6|-
CASSEQMNSPLHF
TGTGCCAGCAGTGAACAAATGAATTCACCCCTCCACTTT
>TRBV5-8|-|TRBJ1-5|-
CASSLLGRGSNQPQHF
TGTGCCAGCAGCTTGCTCGGTAGGGGATCCAATCAGCCCCAGCATTTT
>TRBV7-4|TRBD1|TRBJ1-5|-
CASSFEQGIRNQPQHF
TGTGCCAGCAGCTTCGAACAGGGGATCCGTAATCAGCCCCAGCATTTT
>TRBV27|-|TRBJ2-1|-
CASSPSRGDRVYNEQFF
TGTGCCAGCAGTCCGTCACGCGGCGACCGGGTATACAATGAGCAGTTCTTC
>TRBV6-1|-|TRBJ1-4|-
CASSEGGRGREKLFF
TGTGCCAGCAGTGAAGGTGGTAGGGGAAGGGAAAAACTGTTTTTT
>TRBV29-1|TRBD1|TRBJ2-7|-
CSVQPGQGSYEQYF
TGCAGCGTCCAACCAGGACAGGGCTCCTACGAGCAGTACTTC
>TRBV6-5|TRBD2|TRBJ2-7|-
CASSYSGGLLYEQYF
TGTGCCAGCAGTTACAGCGGGGGGCTCCTCTACGAGCAGTACTTC
>TRBV5-1|TRBD1|TRBJ2-7|once
CASTRTGGIDEQYF
TGCGCCAGCACCCGGACAGGGGGCATCGACGAGCAGTACTTC
>TRBV19|TRBD2|TRBJ2-7|-
CASRRAGESYEQYF
TGTGCCAGTAGGAGGGCGGGGGAATCCTACGAGCAGTACTTC
>TRBV7-9|-|TRBJ2-7|-
CASSFLEDEQYF
TGTGCCAGCAGCTTCCTAGAGGACGAGCAGTACTTC
>TRBV30|-|TRBJ1-6|once
CAWSSTVSANLRDYNSPLHF
TGTGCCTGGAGTTCGACAGTCTCGGCCAACTTACGTGATTATAATTCACCCCTCCACTTT
>TRBV27|TRBD2|TRBJ2-3|-
CASSFGASGVSDTQYF
TGTGCCAGCAGTTTTGGGGCTAGCGGGGTCAGCGATACGCAGTATTTT
>TRBV7-9|-|TRBJ2-7|-
CATRGGGSYEQYF
TGTGCCACTCGGGGTGGCGGCTCCTACGAGCAGTACTTC
>TRBV10-1|-|TRBJ1-2|-
CASSESGGPWGYTF
TGCGCCAGCAGTGAGTCTGGAGGGCCGTGGGGCTACACCTTC
>TRBV5-1|-|TRBJ1-4|-
CASSLVGAAATNEKLFF
TGCGCCAGCAGCTTGGTTGGGGCAGCTGCAACTAATGAAAAACTGTTTTTT